The 28 T cell receptor beta chains given below trace back to one sample, sequenced in a study of metastatic and nonmetastatic thyroid tumors. All patients were untreated before thyroid surgery. TCRdb re-called clones from the PCR reads using MiXCR. The sample carries about 59,000 clones, 16% recorded once. The sample was blood. The receptors derive from a male donor with papillary thyroid cancer or a benign thyroid nodule (not recorded which). Some clones in this sample may be carry-over from other donors' samples.

This clone was detected ten times or more. The chain joins TRBV6-2 or TRBV6-3 to TRBJ2-2, with 9 nucleotides matching TRBD2. Germline assignment: CDR1 MNHEY and CDR2 SVGEGT. The CDR3 consists of 17 residues. Trimming at V came to 2 bases and at J to 6 bases, leaving 10 bases not matched to a gene. In nucleotides, the CDR3 is TGTGCCAGCAGTTACGAAGGACTAGCGTTATTGGCCGGGGAGCTGTTTTTT. Residues: CASSYEGLALLAGELFF.

This clone was seen repeatedly, ten times or more. The chain couples TRBV19 to TRBJ2-7; either TRBD1 or TRBD2 may fit D (5 bases each). The CDR3 consists of 12 residues. Germline CDR1 reads LNHDA; CDR2 reads SQIVND (reference sequence). Trimming cost V 5 bases and J 2 bases, with 7 bases left between them. CDR3 coding DNA: TGTGCCAGTAGTGGGGGACCCTACGAGCAGTACTTC. Its translation is CASSGGPYEQYF.

This clone was found many times. In nucleotides, the CDR3 is TGTGCCAGCAGCCCTAGCAGTAGCTACGAGCAGTACTTC. This encodes CASSPSSSYEQYF. The rearrangement links TRBV11-2 to TRBJ2-7; D is possibly TRBD2 (5 bases). V was shortened by 5 bases and J by 3 bases, with 11 bases between the two germline ends. The length of the CDR3 is 13 residues. Germline loops: CDR1 SGHAT, CDR2 FQNNGV. Full variable domain (outside the CDR3, taken from reference TRBV11-2 and TRBJ2-7): EAGVAQSPRYKIIEKRQSVAFWCNPISGHATLYWYQQILGQGPKLLIQFQNNGVVDDSQLPKDRFSAERLKGVDSTLKIQPAKLEDSAVYLCASSPSSSYEQYFGPGTRLTVT.

Regarding this clone: One junction end does not reproduce the germline sequence, and a read error may be involved. The chain uses TRBV6-5 and TRBJ2-2; 11 bases agree with TRBD2. CDR1 MNHEY and CDR2 SVGAGI come from the germline V gene. This CDR3 is 18 amino acids long. The CDR3 sequence: CASSPGTSGDLNTGGLFF. In DNA form, the CDR3 reads TGTGCCAGCAGCCCCGGGACTAGCGGAGACTTGAACACCGGGGGGCTGTTTTTT.

This clone has a count of ten or more. This chain connects TRBV6-2 or TRBV6-3 to TRBJ1-1, with 7 bases aligning to TRBD1. The junction had 7 bases not matched to a gene; V was cut back by 2 bases and J by 7 bases. Germline V gene data show CDR1 as MNHEY and CDR2 as SVGEGT. The CDR3 runs to 14 residues. Here the CDR3 DNA reads TGTGCCAGCAGTTACCTTCCAGGGGGAGGTGAAGCTTTCTTT. Translating gives CASSYLPGGGEAFF.

This clone showed up many times. V usage is TRBV5-1 and J usage is TRBJ2-1; D may be TRBD1 (5 bases). The CDR3 loop spans 14 amino acids. The ends were cut back, 2 bases at V and 5 bases at J, with 11 bases in the middle. Germline lookup yields CDR1 SGHRS and CDR2 YFSETQ. The CDR3 here is CASSFQGWDNEQFF. Written as DNA, the CDR3 is TGCGCCAGCAGCTTCCAGGGTTGGGACAATGAGCAGTTCTTC.

This clone appeared many times. V gene TRBV20-1 combines with J gene TRBJ2-2, with 7 nucleotides matching TRBD2. V shed 3 bases, J shed 6 bases, and the junction held 16 bases outside the gene matches. The CDR3 length is 17 residues. Per the germline V gene, CDR1 is DFQATT and CDR2 is SNEGSKA (reference sequence). The CDR3 nucleotides read TGCAGTGCTAGTCGGTTTGTGGGACTATTAACATCCGGGGAGCTGTTTTTT. It specifies CSASRFVGLLTSGELFF.

Worth noting for this clone: A much larger clone lies a single base off, so this may be a read error. This chain joins TRBV28 and TRBJ2-5; TRBD2 aligns across 12 bases. V trimming: 5 bases; J trimming: 4 bases; junction bases outside the gene matches: 8. The CDR3 covers 16 residues. The germline gives CDR1 MDHEN, CDR2 SYDVKM. The CDR3 sequence: CASSILAGGEIETQYF. The CDR3 DNA reads as TGTGCCAGCAGTATACTAGCGGGGGGCGAGATAGAGACCCAGTACTTC.

With regard to this clone: The conserved phenylalanine or tryptophan normally closing the CDR3 is absent here, so this likely arose from a read error. The chain links TRBV6-1 to TRBJ2-7, with 14 bases fitting TRBD2. Germline V gene lookup returns CDR1 MNHNS and CDR2 SASEGT. CDR3 length: 16 residues. In DNA, the CDR3 is TGTGCCAGGAGTGGACTAGCGGGGGGCAGCTCCTACGAGCAGTACTTA. Protein product: CARSGLAGGSSYEQYL.

This clone was found many times. This chain connects TRBV2 to TRBJ1-6, with 8 bases matching TRBD1. The ends lost 6 bases at V and 5 bases at J; junction bases unmatched: 6. Germline-derived CDR1 and CDR2 are SNHLY and FYNNEI. CDR3 length: 15 residues. Here the CDR3 DNA reads TGTGCCAGCAGCGGACAGGGCCTGAATAATTCACCCCTCCACTTT. Translated, it gives CASSGQGLNNSPLHF.

Only a few counts were recorded for this clone. This clone may be a read error of a much larger clone one base away. The V call is TRBV12-3 or TRBV12-4, the J call TRBJ1-1; D gene ambiguous. Trimming removed 7 bases from V and 10 bases from J, with 16 bases in between. CDR3 length: 12 amino acids. CDR3 sequence (DNA): TGTGCCAGCAACCGCCGGGCAGGTGTAGCTTTCTTT. The encoded protein is CASNRRAGVAFF.

The sample holds many counts of this clone. V usage is TRBV5-1 and J usage is TRBJ2-7; D not certain. Germline V gene sequence: CDR1 SGHRS, CDR2 YFSETQ. The germline V and J ends were trimmed by 0 bases and 4 bases, with 14 bases remaining between them. There are 15 residues in the CDR3. The CDR3 spells CASSLDGLQVYEQYF. The CDR3 bases are TGCGCCAGCAGCTTGGATGGCCTGCAGGTTTACGAGCAGTACTTC.

A remark on this clone: Mismatch with germline at one junction end may stem from a read error. The V call is TRBV12-3 or TRBV12-4, the J call TRBJ2-1; D remains unclear. This CDR3 region has 11 residues. In nucleotides, the CDR3 is TGTGCCAGCGGTTTAGTCGATGAGCAGTTCTTC. This gives the protein CASGLVDEQFF.

V usage is TRBV3-1 and J usage is TRBJ2-1; D may match TRBD1 or TRBD2 (9 bases each). V gave up 4 bases and J gave up 8 bases, with 21 bases separating them. This CDR3 comprises 16 residues. Germline CDR1 reads LGHDT; CDR2 reads YNNKEL (reference sequence). DNA of the CDR3: TGTGCCAGCAGCCGAAACAGGGGGCAGCGGGAGGATGAGCAGTTCTTC. Residues: CASSRNRGQREDEQFF.

This clone was seen repeatedly, ten times or more. This chain uses TRBV7-6 with TRBJ2-7; TRBD1 aligns across 7 bases. The CDR3 loop spans 13 amino acids. CDR1 is SGHVS and CDR2 is FNYEAQ in the germline V gene. With 8 bases clipped from V and 6 bases from J, the junction kept 10 bases outside the gene matches. CDR3: CASGGDRVGEQYF. CDR3 nucleotides: TGTGCCAGCGGGGGAGACAGGGTAGGCGAGCAGTACTTC.

A word on this clone: A much larger clone differs from this one at a single base, so this may be a read error. The CDR3 bases are TGTGCCAGCAGGAGGGACAGCTTCACATATACGCAGTATTTT. The encoded protein is CASRRDSFTYTQYF. The chain recombines TRBV5-5 with TRBJ2-3, with 7 bases identical to TRBD1. CDR3 length: 14 amino acids. Germline assignment: CDR1 SGHKS and CDR2 YYEKEE (reference sequence).

This clone was seen repeatedly, ten times or more. This chain connects TRBV4-1 to TRBJ1-1; D gene uncertain. The CDR3 loop spans 15 amino acids. V was clipped by 7 bases and J by 6 bases, with 21 bases between them. Germline CDR1 is MGHRA and CDR2 is YSYEKL. The DNA for the CDR3 is TGCGCCAGCACCCGAGAAAGAGGGCACGACCCTGAAGCTTTCTTT. It codes for CASTRERGHDPEAFF.

The table lists this clone with many counts. The chain recombines TRBV20-1 with TRBJ1-6; D perhaps matches TRBD1 (6 bases). CDR1 is DFQATT, CDR2 SNEGSKA, per germline (reference sequence). The V end lost 2 bases, the J end lost 5 bases, and 13 bases lay between the germline ends. CDR3 size: 15 residues. CDR3 protein: CSARSEQGNNSPLHF. CDR3 sequence (DNA): TGCAGTGCTAGATCCGAACAGGGAAATAATTCACCCCTCCACTTT.

Concerning this clone: Just one base apart from a much larger clone, this may be a read error. V and J are TRBV7-9 and TRBJ2-5; 7 bases are a match to TRBD2. The CDR3 sequence is 15 residues long. V dropped 1 base and J dropped 4; count of bases not matched to a gene: 6. In germline, CDR1 is SEHNR, CDR2 FQNEAQ (reference sequence). DNA of the CDR3: TGTGCCAGCAGCTTAGTATCGTTAGCGGGAGAGACCCAGTACTTC. Its translation: CASSLVSLAGETQYF.

This clone appeared many times. The gene calls are TRBV24-1 and TRBJ2-7; D is ambiguous. This CDR3 comprises 13 residues. Between the trimmed V and J ends, which lost 9 bases and 0 bases, there was a span of 11 bases. The germline CDR1 and CDR2 sequences are KGHDR and SFDVKD. The CDR3 sequence: CATRKKSSYEQYV. CDR3 in DNA: TGTGCCACCCGAAAGAAGAGCTCCTACGAGCAGTACGTC.

This clone was picked up a small number of times. V gene TRBV12-3 or TRBV12-4 combines with J gene TRBJ1-1; D unresolved. This CDR3 has 13 residues. The CDR3 DNA reads as TGTGAAAGCAGTTTCGATGGTGACACTGAAGCTTTCTTT. Residues: CESSFDGDTEAFF.

Many counts were recorded for this clone. The chain has TRBV30 and TRBJ1-2; D is possibly TRBD1 (6 bases). V was shortened by 6 bases and J by 7 bases, with 24 bases between the two germline ends. Germline CDR1 and CDR2: GTSNPN and SVGIG (reference sequence). The CDR3 is 15 amino acids. The CDR3 region is CACPKEKDGGRGYTF. Written as DNA, the CDR3 is TGTGCCTGCCCAAAAGAAAAGGACGGGGGGCGTGGCTACACCTTC.

This clone was observed many times. Other DNA sequences in this specimen translate into the identical CDR3. The V gene is TRBV20-1, the J gene TRBJ2-3; D is perhaps TRBD2 (5 bases). The V end was cut by 3 bases, the J end by 2 bases, with 9 bases between. Germline V gene lookup returns CDR1 DFQATT and CDR2 SNEGSKA (reference sequence). The CDR3 has 13 residues. The DNA of the CDR3 is TGCAGTGCTAGTCACGGGGTCACAGATACGCAGTATTTT. Its translation: CSASHGVTDTQYF.

The CDR3 here is CSARGSMNTEAFF. CDR3 DNA sequence: TGCAGTGCTAGAGGCAGCATGAACACTGAAGCTTTCTTT. V is TRBV20-1 and J is TRBJ1-1; unclear D gene. CDR3 length: 13 amino acids. Trimming stripped 1 base from V and 0 bases from J, with 6 bases between. Germline-derived CDR1 and CDR2 are DFQATT and SNEGSKA (reference sequence).

This clone appeared many times. The chain recombines TRBV18 with TRBJ1-2, with D hard to call. V was trimmed by 3 bases and J by 7 bases, leaving 12 bases between them. In germline, CDR1 is KGHSH, CDR2 LQKENI. CDR3 length equals 13 residues. CDR3 loop: CASSPETSAGYTF. As DNA, the CDR3 is TGTGCCAGCTCACCTGAAACGTCGGCTGGCTACACCTTC.

The J gene is TRBJ2-7, the V gene TRBV9; TRBD1 aligns across 7 bases. V lost 4 bases to trimming and J lost 3 bases; unmatched junction nucleotides: 16. Per the germline V gene, CDR1 is SGDLS and CDR2 is YYNGEE. This CDR3 has 17 amino acids. CDR3 DNA: TGTGCCAGCAGCCCAGGGACAGAGTTCTCTCGTTTCTACGAGCAGTACTTC. Protein product: CASSPGTEFSRFYEQYF.

This clone was detected ten times or more. The sample contains more than one DNA sequence encoding this CDR3. The rearrangement joins TRBV20-1 to TRBJ2-1, with TRBD2 matching 7 bases. The V gene's germline CDR1 is DFQATT and CDR2 SNEGSKA (reference sequence). This CDR3 contains 18 residues. Losses at the gene ends were 1 base for V and 4 bases for J; bases not matched to a gene: 16. As DNA, the CDR3 is TGCAGTGCTAGAGGTTCGGCGGGGGAAGACTCCATTTACAATGAGCAGTTCTTC. Protein: CSARGSAGEDSIYNEQFF.

This clone was picked up many times. The chain carries TRBV3-1 and TRBJ2-3; 9 bases line up with TRBD1. This CDR3 spans 17 amino acids. V lost 0 bases to trimming and J lost 4 bases; unmatched junction nucleotides: 8. Germline V gene data show CDR1 as LGHDT and CDR2 as YNNKEL (reference sequence). In DNA, the CDR3 is TGTGCCAGCAGCCAAGATAGGGGACAGGGTTTAGCAGATACGCAGTATTTT. Amino acid sequence: CASSQDRGQGLADTQYF.